Listed below are T cell receptor beta chains from one sample, sequenced in a study of identical twins. TCRdb reprocessed the 5' RACE reads via MiXCR and lists one record per CDR3 protein. In the table there are under 400,000 distinct CDR3 sequences, roughly 9% of which are singletons. Specimen: naive T cells sorted from blood. The source is a woman aged 50 to 60 in good health. Each CDR3 is given with its conserved first and last residue. Each record gives: clone size, J gene, V gene, D gene, CDR3 protein, CDR3 DNA. D genes are given only for firm matches. Part of the rows lack a size; the others show once, few, many or a class for expanded clones.

>few|TRBJ1-1|TRBV29-1|-
CSVENRVNTEAFF
TGCAGCGTTGAAAATAGGGTGAACACTGAAGCTTTCTTT
>-|TRBJ2-1|TRBV3-1|-
CASSQDRMGSYNEQFF
TGTGCCAGCAGCCAAGATCGGATGGGCTCCTACAATGAGCAGTTCTTC
>many|TRBJ2-2|TRBV10-3|-
CAMSLDGNPNTGELFF
TGTGCCATGTCCTTAGACGGGAACCCGAACACCGGGGAGCTGTTTTTT
>-|TRBJ2-5|TRBV2|-
CASGLRGSQYF
TGTGCCAGCGGACTCAGAGGGTCCCAGTACTTC
>-|TRBJ2-1|TRBV11-1|-
CASSLERTYNEQFF
TGTGCCAGCAGCTTAGAGCGGACCTACAATGAGCAGTTCTTC
>-|TRBJ2-5|TRBV10-3|-
CATHPGVGETQYF
TGTGCCACCCACCCGGGAGTTGGCGAGACCCAGTACTTC
>-|TRBJ2-1|TRBV4-2|-
CASSQERSQGDEQFF
TGTGCCAGCAGCCAAGAAAGATCACAGGGCGATGAGCAGTTCTTC
>-|TRBJ2-5|TRBV5-1|-
CASSQEGKKTQYF
TGCGCCAGCAGCCAAGAAGGAAAGAAGACCCAGTACTTC
>few|TRBJ2-7|TRBV20-1|-
CSATRQRSFSYEQYF
TGCAGTGCTACAAGACAGAGGTCTTTTTCCTACGAGCAGTACTTC
>few|TRBJ2-5|TRBV4-1|TRBD2
CASSQDGGLAGYQETQYF
TGCGCCAGCAGCCAAGATGGAGGGCTAGCGGGGTACCAAGAGACCCAGTACTTC
>many|TRBJ2-1|TRBV20-1|TRBD2
CSARDTSGTSGSNEQFF
TGCAGTGCTAGAGACACCTCTGGGACTAGCGGTTCCAATGAGCAGTTCTTC
>few|TRBJ1-1|TRBV6-6|-
CASTDTGANTEAFF
TGTGCCAGCACTGACACGGGGGCGAACACTGAAGCTTTCTTT
>many|TRBJ2-1|TRBV20-1|TRBD2
CSAHTTSSNEQFF
TGCAGTGCACACACGACTAGCTCCAATGAGCAGTTCTTC
>many|TRBJ2-1|TRBV7-9|-
CASSRVVGLESYNEQFF
TGTGCCAGCAGCCGGGTGGTAGGACTGGAATCCTACAATGAGCAGTTCTTC
>-|TRBJ2-7|TRBV6-2/TRBV6-3|-
CASTRASYEQYF
TGTGCCAGCACCCGGGCCAGCTACGAGCAGTACTTC
>-|TRBJ2-5|TRBV20-1|-
CSAESGSAETQYF
TGCAGTGCCGAGAGTGGGTCGGCAGAGACCCAGTACTTC